Shown below are 9 T cell receptor beta chains from a single sample sequenced in a study of blood T cell repertoires in COVID-19. Data came from immunoSEQ multiplex PCR; TCRdb stores just in-frame clones and leaves some out. The table has 45,000 to 55,000 clones, over 75% seen once; the top ten hold 9.5% to 13%. Sequenced sample: peripheral blood. The receptor source for this set is a man at least 80 years old with COVID-19, enrolled during active disease.

In nucleotides, the CDR3 is TGTGCCAGCTCACCACCGGCTAGGACTAACGAGCAGTACTTC. Translation gives CASSPPARTNEQYF. The chain recombines TRBV18 with TRBJ2-7; possibly TRBD2 for D (6 bases). The CDR3 is made up of 14 amino acids. With 0 bases removed from V and 5 bases from J, the gap between germline ends came to 11 bases. Germline values: CDR1 KGHSH, CDR2 LQKENI.

With respect to this clone: Germline and junction disagree at one end, which may indicate a read error. This chain connects TRBV4-1 to TRBJ1-5; D call uncertain. CDR3 size: 15 residues. The germline CDR1 and CDR2 sequences are MGHRA and YSYEKL. The CDR3, as DNA: TGCGCCAGCGGCCAAGCCGGGGTGTGGGATCAGCCCCAGCATTTT. Its translation: CASGQAGVWDQPQHF.

This clone was seen a few times. In nucleotides, the CDR3 is TGTGCCACCAGCAGCCCCTCAGGGCGGGGGGGCCGGACAGATACGCAGTATTTT. It yields the protein CATSSPSGRGGRTDTQYF. The chain carries TRBV15 and TRBJ2-3; TRBD2 aligns across 9 bases. After removal of 3 bases from V and 3 bases from J, the junction contained 13 bases not matched to a gene. CDR3 length equals 18 residues. CDR1 and CDR2 from the germline V gene are LNHNV and YYDKDF (reference sequence).

This chain uses TRBV9 with TRBJ1-1; D possibly corresponds to TRBD1 (6 bases). V was clipped by 4 bases and J by 0 bases, with 10 bases between them. The CDR3 covers 14 residues. The germline CDR1 and CDR2 sequences are SGDLS and YYNGEE. This chain's CDR3 is CASSPGALNTEAFF. DNA for the CDR3: TGTGCCAGCAGCCCAGGGGCTTTGAACACTGAAGCTTTCTTT.

This chain connects TRBV5-1 to TRBJ2-2; maybe TRBD1 (5 bases). This CDR3 region has 16 residues. Trimming took 0 bases from V and 6 from J, leaving 15 bases between them. The germline CDR1 and CDR2 sequences are SGHRS and YFSETQ. CDR3 DNA: TGCGCCAGCAGCTTGGGGCTAGGGGATTCTGCCGGGGAGCTGTTTTTT. Protein: CASSLGLGDSAGELFF. The whole variable domain, remainder taken from reference TRBV5-1 and TRBJ2-2, is KAGVTQTPRYLIKTRGQQVTLSCSPISGHRSVSWYQQTPGQGLQFLFEYFSETQRNKGNFPGRFSGRQFSNSRSEMNVSTLELGDSALYLCASSLGLGDSAGELFFGEGSRLTVL.

The chain links TRBV19 to TRBJ2-3; D is possibly TRBD2 (6 bases). V lost 6 bases and J 6 bases, leaving 13 bases between the germline ends. Germline V gene sequence: CDR1 LNHDA, CDR2 SQIVND (reference sequence). The CDR3 sequence is 13 residues long. This chain's CDR3 is CASSLDRGDTQYF. CDR3 bases: TGTGCCAGTAGCCTGGACCGGGGGGATACGCAGTATTTT.

This clone has just one count. J is TRBJ1-2 and V is TRBV5-5; perhaps TRBD1 as D (5 bases). Trimming removed 0 bases from V and 2 bases from J, with 8 bases in between. The CDR3 covers 14 residues. Per the germline V gene, CDR1 is SGHKS and CDR2 is YYEKEE (reference sequence). The CDR3 loop is CASSLGAGNYGYTF. Written as DNA, the CDR3 is TGTGCCAGCAGCTTGGGGGCAGGGAACTATGGCTACACCTTC.

The V call is TRBV18, the J call TRBJ1-3, with 10 bases identical to TRBD1. With 3 bases clipped from V and 8 bases from J, the junction kept 7 bases outside the gene matches. Germline loops: CDR1 KGHSH, CDR2 LQKENI. The CDR3 length is 15 residues. CDR3 sequence reads: CASSPRDRGFHTIYF. Written as DNA, the CDR3 is TGTGCCAGCTCACCCCGGGACAGGGGTTTTCACACCATATATTTT.

The V gene is TRBV30, the J gene TRBJ1-3; 10 bases are a match to TRBD1. Germline CDR1 and CDR2: GTSNPN and SVGIG (reference sequence). The trim removed 3 bases at V and 4 bases at J, leaving 9 bases unmatched. There are 16 residues in the CDR3. CDR3 sequence reads: CAWSPRQGASGNTIYF. The CDR3 coding sequence is TGTGCCTGGAGCCCTAGACAGGGGGCGTCCGGAAACACCATATATTTT.